What follows is one T cell receptor beta chain and its context. Its antigen is as yet unknown. The primer mix had 60 Vbeta and 13 Jbeta primers. TCRdb's copy holds only in-frame clones and misses some; the assay was immunoSEQ multiplex PCR. Its clone listing holds 65,000 to 85,000 clones. The data originate from a study of cytomegalovirus exposure and HLA in healthy donors. Looking at the study overall: In a previous analysis, approximately 110 million unique TCR beta sequences were found from 150 million to 200 million T cells.

Regarding the study as a whole: Researchers reported in a later analysis that a missense DCLRE1C variant was tied to TCR beta V- and J-gene trimming.

CDR3 length: 13 amino acids. The germline V gene encodes CDR1 SGHRS and CDR2 YFSETQ. V was pared by 3 bases and J by 5 bases, with 11 bases between. The sample comprised PBMCs. The V call is TRBV5-1, the J call TRBJ1-1; D perhaps matches TRBD1 (6 bases). The TCR sequence derives from a woman in her twenties or thirties in good health and CMV-seronegative. The CDR3 loop is CASSWTTGTEAFF. DNA for the CDR3: TGCGCCAGCAGCTGGACAACAGGGACTGAAGCTTTCTTT.